This entry is about one T cell receptor (beta chain). The assay was immunoSEQ multiplex PCR, and TCRdb's table has in-frame clones only and misses some. Of around 120,000 clones in the sample, about nine tenths were seen once. CDR1 is MNHNY, CDR2 SVGAGI, per germline (reference sequence). This CDR3 contains 15 residues. Between the trimmed V and J ends, which lost 7 bases and 3 bases, there was a span of 18 bases. This sample stems from a study of control samples from healthy donors and cancer patients. The sample comprised blood. The receptor comes from a man aged 40-49 years in good health. This chain uses TRBV6-6 with TRBJ1-2; D gene unclear. CDR3 coding DNA: TGTGCCAGCATCAAAACCTCCCCACGGTACTATGGCTACACCTTC. Its translation is CASIKTSPRYYGYTF.